In this sample, the clone carrying this T cell receptor beta chain turned up a few times. This entry belongs to a study of OX40 agonist ivuxolimab in advanced cancers. The overall study: In this trial design, patients received ivuxolimab intravenously at 0.01 to 10 mg/kg every 2 weeks.

The CDR3 is 15 amino acids. V dropped 5 bases and J dropped 6; count of bases not matched to a gene: 6. Germline CDR1 reads MDHEN; CDR2 reads SYDVKM. Measured with immunoSEQ multiplex PCR; TCRdb has only the in-frame clones, and not every one. The repertoire has under 45,000 clones, around 84% of them found once; the top ten carry 13%. This TCR came from an adult with an advanced solid tumor such as melanoma, head and neck, liver or kidney cancer. The J gene is TRBJ2-3, the V gene TRBV28; 12 positions agree with TRBD2. The sequenced sample was CD4+ or CD8+ T cells sorted from blood, obtained in a trial of the OX40 agonist ivuxolimab. CDR3 bases: TGTGCCAGCAGTGCTAGCGGGAGGGCCATGGATACGCAGTATTTT. It yields the protein CASSASGRAMDTQYF.